A selection of T cell receptor beta chains follows, all from one sample in a study of cytomegalovirus exposure and HLA in healthy donors. Some clones are missing from TCRdb's copy, which holds only in-frame ones; the method was immunoSEQ multiplex PCR. The sample lists roughly 280,000 clones, 80% to 90% occurring once. Material for sequencing was PBMCs. All receptors derive from a woman aged 18-29 years in good health and CMV-seronegative. Each CDR3 is given with its conserved first and last residue. The order of the fields is V gene, D gene, CDR3 length, clone size, CDR3 protein. D genes are given only for firm matches. Size tells how often a clone was seen (once, few, many) or the class of an expanded clone, and some rows leave it out.

V: TRBV11-2; D: -; length: 13; size: -; CDR3: CASSLAAGFGYTF
V: TRBV5-1; D: TRBD1; length: 15; size: -; CDR3: CASSFPGQATGELFF
V: TRBV30; D: -; length: 14; size: -; CDR3: CAWGWETSGNTIYF
V: TRBV4-1; D: TRBD2; length: 15; size: -; CDR3: CASSPGTSGSYEQYF
V: TRBV7-9; D: TRBD2; length: 14; size: -; CDR3: CASSLGTSAYEQFF
V: TRBV30; D: TRBD1; length: 13; size: -; CDR3: CAWQTGGDTEAFF
V: TRBV6-5; D: TRBD1; length: 12; size: -; CDR3: CASRTGAGEQYF
V: TRBV18; D: TRBD2; length: 16; size: -; CDR3: CASSPPGLAGDYEQYF
V: TRBV27; D: -; length: 13; size: -; CDR3: CAARDRAYNEQFF
V: TRBV5-1; D: -; length: 14; size: -; CDR3: CASSLDPGGQPQHF
V: TRBV7-2; D: -; length: 16; size: -; CDR3: CASSLASTGRSEKLFF
V: TRBV29-1; D: TRBD2; length: 17; size: -; CDR3: CSVSGGTSGYSLETQYF
V: TRBV27; D: -; length: 13; size: few; CDR3: CASSLRRDTEAFF
V: TRBV27; D: -; length: 16; size: -; CDR3: CASSLGGGPISDTQYF
V: TRBV27; D: TRBD1; length: 15; size: few; CDR3: CASSRDRGRIYGYTF
V: TRBV6-6; D: -; length: 14; size: -; CDR3: CASSYSLATGELFF
V: TRBV18; D: TRBD2; length: 16; size: many; CDR3: CASSGTSGGSSYEQYF
V: TRBV5-1; D: TRBD1; length: 15; size: once; CDR3: CASSPTGTADRGYTF
V: TRBV9; D: -; length: 16; size: -; CDR3: CASSALSGTPVYEQYF
V: TRBV29-1; D: -; length: 14; size: -; CDR3: CSVTEGDYNYGYTF
V: TRBV2; D: TRBD1; length: 15; size: few; CDR3: CASRLDGTGLRPLHF
V: TRBV2; D: TRBD2; length: 17; size: -; CDR3: CASSAAVAGTKTGELFF
V: TRBV4-1; D: -; length: 15; size: -; CDR3: CASSQPRQVHNEQFF
V: TRBV29-1; D: TRBD1; length: 12; size: -; CDR3: CSGGQGATEAFF
V: TRBV6-6; D: -; length: 14; size: few; CDR3: CASSYLEGANVLTF
V: TRBV7-7; D: -; length: 13; size: -; CDR3: CASSFGLAYEQYF
V: TRBV9; D: TRBD2; length: 16; size: -; CDR3: CASSAKILAANNEQFF
V: TRBV7-3; D: TRBD2; length: 14; size: -; CDR3: CASSLGLVNDAQYF
V: TRBV11-3; D: TRBD1; length: 16; size: -; CDR3: CASSTLGQGRGYEQYF
V: TRBV6-1; D: TRBD1; length: 15; size: -; CDR3: CASSVLGQGATEAFF
V: TRBV27; D: TRBD2; length: 17; size: once; CDR3: CASTYAKTSGGYNEQFF
V: TRBV7-9; D: TRBD2; length: 14; size: once; CDR3: CAIPTSGNTGELFF
V: TRBV28; D: -; length: 14; size: -; CDR3: CASSSGGTNEKLFF
V: TRBV15; D: -; length: 15; size: -; CDR3: CASGLTQGSGQPQHF
V: TRBV27; D: -; length: 14; size: -; CDR3: CASSLRSGWETQYF
V: TRBV2; D: -; length: 15; size: once; CDR3: CASSEGSTLPREQYF
V: TRBV5-1; D: TRBD1; length: 17; size: once; CDR3: CASSSSGTGDTNTEAFF
V: TRBV2; D: -; length: 15; size: -; CDR3: CASSGVAGRLVTQYF
V: TRBV6-1; D: -; length: 13; size: -; CDR3: CASINQREEKLFF
V: TRBV29-1; D: TRBD1; length: 15; size: -; CDR3: CSGYPGTGSYNEQFF
V: TRBV30; D: TRBD1; length: 16; size: -; CDR3: CAWVRDRVYGANVLTF
V: TRBV6-6; D: TRBD1; length: 15; size: -; CDR3: CASSLRDSTIYEQYF
V: TRBV4-1; D: -; length: 15; size: -; CDR3: CASSQTGKAGNTIYF
V: TRBV5-1; D: TRBD2; length: 15; size: -; CDR3: CASSFSGDSYNEQFF
V: TRBV30; D: -; length: 12; size: -; CDR3: CAWSVRNGKAFF
V: TRBV19; D: -; length: 13; size: -; CDR3: CASKLKGNYEQYF
V: TRBV7-2; D: -; length: 14; size: -; CDR3: CASSLNQGNYGYTF
V: TRBV6-1; D: -; length: 13; size: few; CDR3: CASSDYEGDTQYF
V: TRBV19; D: -; length: 18; size: -; CDR3: CASSIPDTTPNKYNEQFF
V: TRBV27; D: -; length: 14; size: -; CDR3: CASSRPPVYNEQFF
V: TRBV9; D: -; length: 14; size: -; CDR3: CASSVDSVNTEAFF
V: TRBV11-1; D: TRBD2; length: 16; size: -; CDR3: CASSLVGGDECFPQYF
V: TRBV6-5; D: TRBD1; length: 15; size: -; CDR3: CASSSDRVGTYEQYF
V: TRBV6-1; D: -; length: 15; size: -; CDR3: CASSRSGTEPYEQYF
V: TRBV30; D: TRBD1; length: 17; size: -; CDR3: CAWSVLLGQGVGNTIYF
V: TRBV5-1; D: -; length: 14; size: -; CDR3: CASSEQGLGEKLFF